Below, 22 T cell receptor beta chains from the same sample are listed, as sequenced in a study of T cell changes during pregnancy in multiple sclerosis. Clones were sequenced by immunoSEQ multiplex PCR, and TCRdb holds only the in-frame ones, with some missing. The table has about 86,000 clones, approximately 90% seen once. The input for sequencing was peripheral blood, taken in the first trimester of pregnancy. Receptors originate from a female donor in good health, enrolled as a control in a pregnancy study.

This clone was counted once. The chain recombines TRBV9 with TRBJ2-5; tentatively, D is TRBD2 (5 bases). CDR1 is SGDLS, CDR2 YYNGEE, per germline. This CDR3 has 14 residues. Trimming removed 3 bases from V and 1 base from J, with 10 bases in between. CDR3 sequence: CASSGSGTQETQYF. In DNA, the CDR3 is TGTGCCAGCAGCGGGAGCGGCACCCAAGAGACCCAGTACTTC.

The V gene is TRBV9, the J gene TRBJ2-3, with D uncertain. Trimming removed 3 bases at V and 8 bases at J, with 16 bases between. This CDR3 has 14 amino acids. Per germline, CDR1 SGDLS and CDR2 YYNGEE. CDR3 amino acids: CASSESLSPGTQYF. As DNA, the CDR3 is TGTGCCAGCAGCGAAAGTTTGAGCCCGGGTACGCAGTATTTT.

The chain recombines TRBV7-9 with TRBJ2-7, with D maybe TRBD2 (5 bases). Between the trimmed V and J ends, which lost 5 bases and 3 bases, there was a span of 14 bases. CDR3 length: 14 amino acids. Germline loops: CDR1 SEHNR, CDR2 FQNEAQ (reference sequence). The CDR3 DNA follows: TGTGCCAGCAGCATGGGAGCCGGGAACTACGAGCAGTACTTC. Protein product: CASSMGAGNYEQYF.

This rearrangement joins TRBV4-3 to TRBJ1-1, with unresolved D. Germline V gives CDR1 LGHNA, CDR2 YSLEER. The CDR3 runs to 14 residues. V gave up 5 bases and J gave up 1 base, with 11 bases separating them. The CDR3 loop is CASSKGRQNTEAFF. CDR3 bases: TGCGCCAGCAGCAAAGGGAGGCAGAACACTGAAGCTTTCTTT.

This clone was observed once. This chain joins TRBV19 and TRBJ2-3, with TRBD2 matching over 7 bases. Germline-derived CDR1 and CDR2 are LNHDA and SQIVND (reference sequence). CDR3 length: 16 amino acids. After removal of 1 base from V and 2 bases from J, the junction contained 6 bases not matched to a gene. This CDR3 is CASSIGAGEHTDTQYF. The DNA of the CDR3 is TGTGCCAGTAGTATAGGCGCGGGGGAGCACACAGATACGCAGTATTTT.

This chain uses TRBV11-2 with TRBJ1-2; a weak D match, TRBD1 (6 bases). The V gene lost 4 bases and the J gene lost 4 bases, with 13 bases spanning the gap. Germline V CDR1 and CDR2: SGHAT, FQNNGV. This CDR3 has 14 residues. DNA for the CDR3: TGTGCCAGCAGCTCATCCACAGGGAGCTATGGCTACACCTTC. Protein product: CASSSSTGSYGYTF.

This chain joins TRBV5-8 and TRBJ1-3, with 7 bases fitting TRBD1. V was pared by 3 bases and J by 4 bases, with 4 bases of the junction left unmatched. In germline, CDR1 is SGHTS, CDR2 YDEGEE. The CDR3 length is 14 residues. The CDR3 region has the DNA TGTGCCAGCAGCTCGACAGGGTTAGGAAACACCATATATTTT. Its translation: CASSSTGLGNTIYF.

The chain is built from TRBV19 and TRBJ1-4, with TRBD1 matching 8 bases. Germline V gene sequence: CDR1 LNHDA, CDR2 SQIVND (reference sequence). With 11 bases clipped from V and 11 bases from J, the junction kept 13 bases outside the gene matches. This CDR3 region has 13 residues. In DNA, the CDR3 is TGTGCCGCCCAGGGGGCGCGGGGAGACAAACTGTTTTTT. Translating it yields CAAQGARGDKLFF.

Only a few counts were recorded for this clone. The CDR3 sequence: CASSLAGDGYTF. The CDR3, as DNA: TGTGCCAGCAGCTTGGCGGGGGATGGCTACACCTTC. The rearrangement links TRBV5-6 to TRBJ1-2; perhaps TRBD1 as D (5 bases). V was clipped by 0 bases and J by 6 bases, with 6 bases between them. Germline V CDR1 and CDR2: SGHDT, YYEEEE. CDR3 length equals 12 residues.

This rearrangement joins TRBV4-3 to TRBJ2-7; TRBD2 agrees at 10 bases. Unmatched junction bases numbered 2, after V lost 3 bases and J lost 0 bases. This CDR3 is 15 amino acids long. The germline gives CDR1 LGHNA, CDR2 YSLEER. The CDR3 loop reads CASSHLAGDSYEQYF. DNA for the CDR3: TGCGCCAGCAGCCACCTAGCGGGGGACTCCTACGAGCAGTACTTC.

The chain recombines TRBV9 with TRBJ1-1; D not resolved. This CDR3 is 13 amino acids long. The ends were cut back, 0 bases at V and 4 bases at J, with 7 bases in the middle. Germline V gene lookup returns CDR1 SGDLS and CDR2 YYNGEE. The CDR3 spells CASSVGSGTEAFF. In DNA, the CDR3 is TGTGCCAGCAGCGTAGGATCGGGCACTGAAGCTTTCTTT.

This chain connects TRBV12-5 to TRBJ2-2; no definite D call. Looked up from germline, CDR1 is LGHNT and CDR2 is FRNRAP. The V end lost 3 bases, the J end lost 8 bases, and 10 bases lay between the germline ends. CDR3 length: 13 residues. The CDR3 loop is CASGLAPLGELFF. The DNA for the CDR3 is TGTGCTAGTGGTTTAGCCCCCCTGGGGGAGCTGTTTTTT. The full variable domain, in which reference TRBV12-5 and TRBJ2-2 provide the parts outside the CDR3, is DARVTQTPRHKVTEMGQEVTMRCQPILGHNTVFWYRQTMMQGLELLAYFRNRAPLDDSGMPKDRFSAEMPDATLATLKIQPSEPRDSAVYFCASGLAPLGELFFGEGSRLTVL.

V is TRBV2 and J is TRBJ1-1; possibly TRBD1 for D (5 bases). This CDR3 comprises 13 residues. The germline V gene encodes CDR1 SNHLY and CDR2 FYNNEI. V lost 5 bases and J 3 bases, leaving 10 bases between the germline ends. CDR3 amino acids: CASSSRAHTEAFF. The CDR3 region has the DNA TGTGCCAGCAGTTCCAGGGCCCACACTGAAGCTTTCTTT. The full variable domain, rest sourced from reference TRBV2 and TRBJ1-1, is EPEVTQTPSHQVTQMGQEVILRCVPISNHLYFYWYRQILGQKVEFLVSFYNNEISEKSEIFDDQFSVERPDGSNFTLKIRSTKLEDSAMYFCASSSRAHTEAFFGQGTRLTVV.

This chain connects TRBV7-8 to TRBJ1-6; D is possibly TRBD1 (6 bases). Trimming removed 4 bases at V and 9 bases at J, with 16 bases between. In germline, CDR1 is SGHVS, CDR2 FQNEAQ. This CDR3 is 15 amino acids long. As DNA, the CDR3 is TGTGCCAGCAGCTGGGGAACAGGGAAGGGTTCACCCCTCCACTTT. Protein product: CASSWGTGKGSPLHF.

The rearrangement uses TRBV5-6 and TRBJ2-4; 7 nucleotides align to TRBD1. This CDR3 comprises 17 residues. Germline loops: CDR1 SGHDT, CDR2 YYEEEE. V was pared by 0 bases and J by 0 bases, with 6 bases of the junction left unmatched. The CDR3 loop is CASSLGYSGGAKNIQYF. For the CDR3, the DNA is TGTGCCAGCAGCTTGGGATACTCAGGGGGAGCCAAAAACATTCAGTACTTC.

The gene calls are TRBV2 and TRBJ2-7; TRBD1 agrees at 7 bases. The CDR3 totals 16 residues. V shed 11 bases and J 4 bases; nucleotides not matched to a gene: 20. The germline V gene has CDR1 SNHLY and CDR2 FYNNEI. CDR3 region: CAFRDSSRPTPYEQYF. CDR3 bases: TGTGCCTTCCGGGACAGCTCACGGCCGACACCTTACGAGCAGTACTTC.

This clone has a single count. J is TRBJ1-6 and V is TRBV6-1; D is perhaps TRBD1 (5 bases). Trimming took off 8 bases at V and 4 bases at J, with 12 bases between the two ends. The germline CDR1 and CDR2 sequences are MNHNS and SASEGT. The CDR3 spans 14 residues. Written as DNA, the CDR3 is TGTGCCAGCGAGGTATCAGGGTATAATTCACCCCTCCACTTT. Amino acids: CASEVSGYNSPLHF.

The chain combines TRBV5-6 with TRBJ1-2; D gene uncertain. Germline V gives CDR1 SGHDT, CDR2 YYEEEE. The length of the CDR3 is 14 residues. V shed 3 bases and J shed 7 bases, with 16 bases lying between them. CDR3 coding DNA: TGTGCCAGCAGCTCGGGAGGTGGAAAGGTTGGCTACACCTTC. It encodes CASSSGGGKVGYTF.

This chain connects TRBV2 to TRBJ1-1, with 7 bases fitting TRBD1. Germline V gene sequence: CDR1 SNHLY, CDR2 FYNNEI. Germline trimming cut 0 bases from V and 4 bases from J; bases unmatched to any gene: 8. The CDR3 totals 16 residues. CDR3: CASSEARVGGGTEAFF. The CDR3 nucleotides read TGTGCCAGCAGTGAAGCGCGGGTAGGGGGCGGCACTGAAGCTTTCTTT. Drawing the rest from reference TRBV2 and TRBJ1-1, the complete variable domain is EPEVTQTPSHQVTQMGQEVILRCVPISNHLYFYWYRQILGQKVEFLVSFYNNEISEKSEIFDDQFSVERPDGSNFTLKIRSTKLEDSAMYFCASSEARVGGGTEAFFGQGTRLTVV.

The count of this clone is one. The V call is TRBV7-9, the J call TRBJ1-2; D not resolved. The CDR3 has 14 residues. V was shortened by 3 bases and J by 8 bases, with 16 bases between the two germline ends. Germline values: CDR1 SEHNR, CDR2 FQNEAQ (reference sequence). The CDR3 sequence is CASSFGRIKNGYTF. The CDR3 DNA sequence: TGTGCCAGCAGCTTTGGCAGGATTAAAAACGGCTACACCTTC.

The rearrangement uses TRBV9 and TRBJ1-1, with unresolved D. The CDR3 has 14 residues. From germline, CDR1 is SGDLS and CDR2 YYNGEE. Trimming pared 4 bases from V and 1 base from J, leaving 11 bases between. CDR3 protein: CASSPGGRNTEAFF. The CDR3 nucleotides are TGTGCCAGCAGCCCGGGTGGTAGGAACACTGAAGCTTTCTTT.

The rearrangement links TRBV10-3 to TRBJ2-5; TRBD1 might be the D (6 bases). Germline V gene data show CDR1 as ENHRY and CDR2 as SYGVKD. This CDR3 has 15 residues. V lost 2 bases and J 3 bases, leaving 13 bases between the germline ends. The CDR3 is CAISEMSGAEETQYF. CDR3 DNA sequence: TGTGCCATCAGTGAGATGTCAGGGGCTGAAGAGACCCAGTACTTC.